Below, 21 T cell receptor beta chains from the same sample are listed, as sequenced in a study of T cell repertoires in cytomegalovirus infection. The antigens these receptors bind are not known. TCRdb re-called the reads with MiXCR, one entry per CDR3 protein. The table has some 350,000 distinct CDR3 sequences, 25% to 35% seen once. Here the sequenced sample was cultured PBMCs, taken from culture after CMV antigen stimulation. The receptors come from a human donor in good health (CMV status not recorded). Some clones in this sample may be carry-over from other donors' samples.

This clonotype was seen many times. The chain recombines TRBV7-9 with TRBJ1-4; tentative D call: TRBD1 (6 bases). The V and J ends lost 0 bases and 8 bases respectively, with 7 bases between them. CDR3 length: 13 amino acids. Germline V lookup: CDR1 SEHNR, CDR2 FQNEAQ (reference sequence). The CDR3 DNA follows: TGTGCCAGCAGCTTAGCGGGGGGCGAAAAACTGTTTTTT. This encodes CASSLAGGEKLFF. Using reference TRBV7-9 and TRBJ1-4 for the parts outside the CDR3, the full variable domain is DTGVSQNPRHKITKRGQNVTFRCDPISEHNRLYWYRQTLGQGPEFLTYFQNEAQLEKSRLLSDRFSAERPKGSFSTLEIQRTEQGDSAMYLCASSLAGGEKLFFGSGTQLSVL.

J is TRBJ1-4 and V is TRBV19; 7 nucleotides line up with TRBD1. J lost 3 bases, V lost 2 bases, and 3 bases had no gene match. Germline V gives CDR1 LNHDA, CDR2 SQIVND (reference sequence). The length of the CDR3 is 15 residues. The chain's CDR3 is CASSIPTGSNEKLFF. In DNA form, the CDR3 reads TGTGCCAGTAGTATACCGACAGGGTCTAATGAAAAACTGTTTTTT. Full variable domain (rest looked up from reference TRBV19 and TRBJ1-4): DGGITQSPKYLFRKEGQNVTLSCEQNLNHDAMYWYRQDPGQGLRLIYYSQIVNDFQKGDIAEGYSVSREKKESFPLTVTSAQKNPTAFYLCASSIPTGSNEKLFFGSGTQLSVL.

The CDR3 loop reads CASSQRGLGKAFF. CDR3 DNA: TGTGCCAGCAGTCAGAGGGGGCTCGGAAAAGCTTTCTTT. The V call is TRBV27, the J call TRBJ1-1; 7 bases are a match to TRBD1. Trimming removed 5 bases from V and 9 bases from J; junction bases left unmatched: 9. Germline loops: CDR1 MNHEY, CDR2 SMNVEV (reference sequence). The CDR3 loop spans 13 amino acids.

The genes are TRBV9 and TRBJ2-1; 9 bases fit TRBD2. This CDR3 has 16 residues. V dropped 3 bases and J dropped 4; count of bases not matched to a gene: 8. Germline V gene data show CDR1 as SGDLS and CDR2 as YYNGEE. DNA for the CDR3: TGTGCCAGCAGCGAATTCGGGGCGGGGGGGTACAATGAGCAGTTCTTC. Its protein is CASSEFGAGGYNEQFF.

V and J are TRBV6-1 and TRBJ2-7; 9 bases align to TRBD1. The length of the CDR3 is 15 residues. CDR1 MNHNS and CDR2 SASEGT come from the germline V gene. V trimming: 6 bases; J trimming: 2 bases; junction bases outside the gene matches: 8. The CDR3 region is CASRPNRGLAYEQYF. Here the CDR3 DNA reads TGTGCCAGCAGACCAAACAGGGGGCTCGCCTACGAGCAGTACTTC.

The chain combines TRBV28 with TRBJ2-1, with D possibly matching TRBD1 (6 bases). There are 14 residues in the CDR3. V lost 2 bases to trimming and J lost 4 bases, with 9 bases between them. In germline, CDR1 is MDHEN, CDR2 SYDVKM. DNA for the CDR3: TGTGCCAGCAGTTTAAGGCAGGGGTACAATGAGCAGTTCTTC. Its protein product is CASSLRQGYNEQFF.

This clonotype has a handful of counts. The chain has TRBV12-3 or TRBV12-4 and TRBJ2-1; D is unresolved. This CDR3 has 13 residues. V lost 6 bases and J lost 4, with 10 bases in between. The CDR3 DNA reads as TGTGCCAGCAGCCCCAACATATACAATGAGCAGTTCTTC. This codes for CASSPNIYNEQFF.

This chain joins TRBV2 and TRBJ1-4, with TRBD1 as a possible D gene (6 bases). This CDR3 contains 16 residues. Trimming removed 6 bases at V and 8 bases at J, with 22 bases between. Germline values: CDR1 SNHLY, CDR2 FYNNEI. CDR3 bases: TGTGCCAGCAGGGAATTCTACAGGGCGAAGAACGAAAAACTGTTTTTT. Translating gives CASREFYRAKNEKLFF. Using reference TRBV2 and TRBJ1-4 for the parts outside the CDR3, the full variable domain is EPEVTQTPSHQVTQMGQEVILRCVPISNHLYFYWYRQILGQKVEFLVSFYNNEISEKSEIFDDQFSVERPDGSNFTLKIRSTKLEDSAMYFCASREFYRAKNEKLFFGSGTQLSVL.

This clonotype was detected ten times or more. The rearrangement uses TRBV7-2 and TRBJ1-2, with D possibly matching TRBD1 (5 bases). Per the germline V gene, CDR1 is SGHTA and CDR2 is FQGNSA. The V end lost 5 bases, the J end lost 4 bases, and 17 bases lay between the germline ends. There are 15 residues in the CDR3. The CDR3 sequence is CASSRTSQVRYGYTF. DNA for the CDR3: TGTGCCAGCAGCAGAACTTCACAGGTCCGCTATGGCTACACCTTC.

V gene TRBV9 combines with J gene TRBJ1-5; D is unclear. This CDR3 region has 15 residues. Germline V gene sequence: CDR1 SGDLS, CDR2 YYNGEE. The V and J ends lost 0 bases and 0 bases respectively, with 7 bases between them. CDR3 in amino acids: CASSVGTISNQPQHF. The CDR3 coding sequence is TGTGCCAGCAGCGTAGGGACCATTAGCAATCAGCCCCAGCATTTT.

This clonotype was seen at least ten times. The V and J genes are TRBV7-3 and TRBJ2-3; TRBD2 matches 11 bases. The junction had 6 bases not matched to a gene; V was cut back by 1 base and J by 6 bases. The germline CDR1 and CDR2 sequences are SGHTA and FQGTGA. The CDR3 has 16 residues. Here the CDR3 reads CASSLIAGGARDTQYF. CDR3 nucleotide sequence: TGTGCCAGCAGCTTAATAGCGGGAGGGGCCAGGGATACGCAGTATTTT.

This clonotype has a handful of counts. The V gene is TRBV28, the J gene TRBJ1-1; 8 bases match TRBD1. CDR3 length: 16 residues. The germline gives CDR1 MDHEN, CDR2 SYDVKM. J gave up 4 bases and V 2 bases, and 9 bases lay outside the gene matches. The CDR3 here is CASSLPGQGLGTEAFF. The DNA of the CDR3 is TGTGCCAGCAGTTTACCCGGACAGGGTCTCGGCACTGAAGCTTTCTTT.

The chain carries TRBV7-3 and TRBJ1-1; TRBD1 is a possible D gene (6 bases). The CDR3 extends over 15 amino acids. Trimming stripped 1 base from V and 5 bases from J, with 14 bases between. Germline values: CDR1 SGHTA, CDR2 FQGTGA. The CDR3 DNA is TGTGCCAGCAGCTTAATAAAGCAGGGGTTTACTGAAGCTTTCTTT. It specifies CASSLIKQGFTEAFF.

This chain connects TRBV6-6 to TRBJ1-5; no clear D. V dropped 4 bases and J dropped 5 bases, with 9 bases sitting between them. Per the germline V gene, CDR1 is MNHNY and CDR2 is SVGAGI (reference sequence). The CDR3 totals 13 residues. CDR3 nucleotides: TGTGCCAGCAGTTTTTTTAGGGATCAGCCCCAGCATTTT. The encoded protein is CASSFFRDQPQHF.

This clonotype was picked up a small number of times. The CDR3 DNA reads TGTGCCAGCAGCTCCGGGACAGGATCGTCACCCCTCCACTTT. It is translated as CASSSGTGSSPLHF. The gene calls are TRBV7-6 and TRBJ1-6; 8 nucleotides align to TRBD1. This CDR3 region has 14 residues. The ends lost 4 bases at V and 10 bases at J; junction bases unmatched: 6. From germline, CDR1 is SGHVS and CDR2 FNYEAQ.

In this sample, this clonotype turned up a few times. The chain carries TRBV19 and TRBJ1-1, with TRBD1 matching over 7 bases. Germline CDR1 LNHDA, CDR2 SQIVND (reference sequence). There are 13 residues in the CDR3. V was clipped by 6 bases and J by 1 base; unmatched bases: 2. CDR3 bases: TGTGCCAGTAGCGGACAGGAGAACACTGAAGCTTTCTTT. Protein sequence: CASSGQENTEAFF.

The V and J genes are TRBV7-3 and TRBJ2-1; D is ambiguous. Per germline, CDR1 SGHTA and CDR2 FQGTGA. The CDR3 sequence is 15 residues long. The V end was cut by 5 bases, the J end by 6 bases, with 17 bases between. The CDR3 sequence is CASSLRSWEANEQFF. CDR3 coding DNA: TGTGCCAGCAGCCTAAGGTCTTGGGAAGCCAATGAGCAGTTCTTC.

The count of this clonotype is one. The chain links TRBV11-2 to TRBJ1-1; D may be TRBD1 (6 bases). Trimming stripped 11 bases from V and 2 bases from J, with 12 bases between. Germline-derived CDR1 and CDR2 are SGHAT and FQNNGV. CDR3 length equals 12 residues. This chain's CDR3 is CAGGGGNTEAFF. The CDR3 DNA reads TGTGCCGGAGGGGGGGGCAACACTGAAGCTTTCTTT.

The rearrangement links TRBV19 to TRBJ1-1; 7 bases map to TRBD1. V lost 4 bases, J lost 5 bases, and 7 bases stayed unmatched. CDR3 length: 14 residues. Germline loops: CDR1 LNHDA, CDR2 SQIVND (reference sequence). CDR3 DNA: TGTGCCAGTAGTACCAGACAGGGAGGGACTGAAGCTTTCTTT. Translation: CASSTRQGGTEAFF.

The V and J genes are TRBV19 and TRBJ2-1; 14 bases are a match to TRBD2. Per germline, CDR1 LNHDA and CDR2 SQIVND (reference sequence). V gave up 5 bases and J gave up 7 bases; unmatched junction bases: 7. The CDR3 is 16 residues long. The CDR3 loop reads CASSSRGLAGVNEQFF. The CDR3 DNA reads as TGTGCCAGTAGTTCGAGGGGACTAGCGGGAGTGAATGAGCAGTTCTTC.

The chain uses TRBV3-1 and TRBJ2-7; 8 bases align to TRBD2. Germline V gene sequence: CDR1 LGHDT, CDR2 YNNKEL (reference sequence). V gave up 3 bases and J gave up 1 base; unmatched junction bases: 5. This CDR3 comprises 15 residues. Here the CDR3 reads CASSQLAGFSYEQYF. CDR3 sequence (DNA): TGTGCCAGCAGCCAGCTAGCGGGCTTTTCCTACGAGCAGTACTTC.